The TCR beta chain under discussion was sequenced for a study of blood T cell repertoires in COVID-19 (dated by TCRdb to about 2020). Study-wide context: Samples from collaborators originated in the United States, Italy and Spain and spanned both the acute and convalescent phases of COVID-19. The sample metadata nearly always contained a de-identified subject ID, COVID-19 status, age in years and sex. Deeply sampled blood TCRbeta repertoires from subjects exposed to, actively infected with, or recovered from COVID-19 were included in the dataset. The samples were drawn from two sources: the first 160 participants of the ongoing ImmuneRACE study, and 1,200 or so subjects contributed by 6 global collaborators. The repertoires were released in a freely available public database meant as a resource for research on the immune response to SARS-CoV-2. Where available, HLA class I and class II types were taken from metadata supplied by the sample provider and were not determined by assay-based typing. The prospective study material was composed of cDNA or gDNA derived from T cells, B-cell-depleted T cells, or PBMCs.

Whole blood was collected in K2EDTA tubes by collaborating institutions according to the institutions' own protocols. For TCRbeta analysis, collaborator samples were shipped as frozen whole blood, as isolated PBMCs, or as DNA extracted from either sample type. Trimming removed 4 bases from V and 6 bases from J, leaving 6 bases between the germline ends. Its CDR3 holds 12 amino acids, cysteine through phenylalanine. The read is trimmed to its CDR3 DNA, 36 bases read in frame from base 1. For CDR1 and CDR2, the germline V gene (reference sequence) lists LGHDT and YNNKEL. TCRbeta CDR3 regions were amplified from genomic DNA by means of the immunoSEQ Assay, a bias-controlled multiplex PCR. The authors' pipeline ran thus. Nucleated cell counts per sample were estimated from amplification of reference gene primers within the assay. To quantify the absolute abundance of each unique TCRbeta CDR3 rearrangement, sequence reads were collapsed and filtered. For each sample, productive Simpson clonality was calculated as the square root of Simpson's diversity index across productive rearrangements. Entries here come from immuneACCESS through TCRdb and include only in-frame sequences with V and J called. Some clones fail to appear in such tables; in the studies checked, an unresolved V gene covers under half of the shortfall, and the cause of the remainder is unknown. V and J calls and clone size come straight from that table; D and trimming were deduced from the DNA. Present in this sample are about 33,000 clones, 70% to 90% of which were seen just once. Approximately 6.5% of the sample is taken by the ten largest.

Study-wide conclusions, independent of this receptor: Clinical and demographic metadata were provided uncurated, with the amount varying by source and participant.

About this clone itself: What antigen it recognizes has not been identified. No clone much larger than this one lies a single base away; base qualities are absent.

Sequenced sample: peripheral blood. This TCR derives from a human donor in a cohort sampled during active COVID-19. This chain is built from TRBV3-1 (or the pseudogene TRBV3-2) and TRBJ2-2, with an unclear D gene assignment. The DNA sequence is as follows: TGTGCCAGCAGCCTCATCCCCGGGGAGCTGTTTTTT. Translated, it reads CASSLIPGELFF.